This TCR beta chain was documented in a study of monozygotic twins with inflammatory bowel disease. Germline-derived CDR1 and CDR2 are SGHRS and YFSETQ. The CDR3 runs 15 residues. UMIs that had a 6-nucleotide sample barcode were put in using template switching. Two rounds of nested PCR, of roughly 17 and 9 cycles, were run on TCRalpha and TCRbeta cDNA. TCRdb reprocessed the 5' RACE reads, keeping one entry per CDR3 protein, no DNA. This repertoire includes 330,000 or so distinct CDR3 sequences. Study-level points and caveats: Distinct T cell subtypes could not be told apart. Those with IBD had lower TCRbeta diversity (inverse Simpson) than their healthy co-twins did.

Concerning this clonotype: Its target is unknown.

Source material: blood. The sequence was obtained from a human donor with ulcerative colitis or Crohn's disease, or a healthy co-twin of an affected twin (not recorded which). The V call is TRBV5-1, the J call TRBJ2-7; TCRdb's D call of TRBD2 is untestable without DNA. The chain's CDR3 is CASSLGERLGYEQYF.